Listed here is a single TCR beta chain. No cognate antigen has been identified for it. No quality values exist for individual bases; no much larger clone is one base distant. TCRbeta CDR3 regions were amplified from genomic DNA using the immunoSEQ Assay, a bias-controlled multiplex PCR. The authors' analysis ran thus. The number of nucleated cells in each sample was estimated by amplification of reference gene primers within the assay. To quantify the absolute abundance of each unique TCRbeta CDR3 rearrangement, sequence reads were collapsed and filtered. For each sample, productive Simpson clonality was calculated by taking the square root of Simpson's diversity index across productive rearrangements. This immuneACCESS table, as held by TCRdb, lists in-frame sequences with V and J called but not all clones. Of the missing ones, under half trace to an unresolved V gene in checked studies; the others have no known cause. The V and J calls and the clone size are those of that table, but D and trimming were determined from the DNA. This sample is represented by about 130,000 clones; 84% of them were singletons. The ten biggest clones cover roughly 13% of the sample.

Sequences SQVTM (CDR1) and ANQGSEA (CDR2) are obtained from the germline V gene. The CDR3, from cysteine to phenylalanine, totals 13 residues. Kept here is only the CDR3 DNA, which spans 39 bases and is read in frame from base 1. V is pruned by 3 bases and J by 1 base, leaving 2 bases of the junction without a gene match. Each collaborating institution followed its own protocols to collect whole blood in K2EDTA tubes. Collaborator samples were shipped for TCRbeta analysis as frozen whole blood, isolated PBMCs, or DNA extracted from either sample type. The sample is drawn from a study of blood T cell repertoires in COVID-19 (dated by TCRdb to the early 2020s). Notes on the research overall: Samples covering the acute and convalescent phases of COVID-19 were provided by collaborators in the United States, Italy and Spain. The material from the prospective study consisted of cDNA or gDNA derived from T cells, B-cell-depleted T cells, or PBMCs. Deeply sampled blood TCRbeta repertoires from subjects exposed to, actively infected with, or recovered from COVID-19 were included in the dataset. The repertoires were released in a freely available public database intended as a resource for research on the immune response to SARS-CoV-2. The samples were drawn from the first 160 participants of the ongoing ImmuneRACE study and from 1,254 subjects provided by 6 global collaborators. A de-identified subject ID, COVID-19 status, age in years and sex were almost always included in the sample metadata. Where HLA class I and class II types were available, the types were taken from metadata supplied by the sample provider, not from assay-based typing. What the work shows at the level of the full study, not this receptor alone: Clinical and demographic metadata were provided uncurated, with the amount varying by source and participant.

The chain joins TRBV29-1 to TRBJ1-1; TRBD1 agrees with 7 junctional bases. The source material was peripheral blood. This receptor was identified in a human donor in a cohort sampled during active COVID-19. The DNA reads TGCAGCGTTGACGGACAGGAGAACACTGAAGCTTTCTTT. Translated, this is CSVDGQENTEAFF. The entire variable domain, with the stretches around the CDR3 drawn from the reference TRBV29-1 and TRBJ1-1 proteins, is SAVISQKPSRDICQRGTSLTIQCQVDSQVTMMFWYRQQPGQSLTLIATANQGSEATYESGFVIDKFPISRPNLTFSTLTVSNMSPEDSSIYLCSVDGQENTEAFFGQGTRLTVV.